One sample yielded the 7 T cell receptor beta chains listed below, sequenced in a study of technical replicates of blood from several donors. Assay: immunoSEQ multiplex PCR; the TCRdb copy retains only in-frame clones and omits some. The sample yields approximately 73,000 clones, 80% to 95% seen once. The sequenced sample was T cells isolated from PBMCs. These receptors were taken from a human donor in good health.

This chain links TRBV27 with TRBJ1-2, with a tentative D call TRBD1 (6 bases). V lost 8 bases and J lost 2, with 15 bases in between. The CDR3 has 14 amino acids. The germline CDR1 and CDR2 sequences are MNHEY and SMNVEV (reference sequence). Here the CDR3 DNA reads TGTGCCAGCTCCCCTATTACAGGGAACTATGGCTACACCTTC. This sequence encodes CASSPITGNYGYTF.

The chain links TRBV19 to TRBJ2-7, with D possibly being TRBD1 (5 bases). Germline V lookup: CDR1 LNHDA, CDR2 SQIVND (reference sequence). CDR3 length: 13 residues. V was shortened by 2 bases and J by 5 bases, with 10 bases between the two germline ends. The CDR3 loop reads CASSIFSGNEQYF. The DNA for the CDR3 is TGTGCCAGTAGTATATTTTCAGGGAACGAGCAGTACTTC.

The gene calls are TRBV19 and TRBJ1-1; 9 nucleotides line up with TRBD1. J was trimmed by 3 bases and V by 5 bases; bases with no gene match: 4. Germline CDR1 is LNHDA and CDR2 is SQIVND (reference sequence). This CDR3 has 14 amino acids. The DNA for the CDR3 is TGTGCCAGTAGTCGCGGGACAGGGCACACTGAAGCTTTCTTT. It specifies CASSRGTGHTEAFF.

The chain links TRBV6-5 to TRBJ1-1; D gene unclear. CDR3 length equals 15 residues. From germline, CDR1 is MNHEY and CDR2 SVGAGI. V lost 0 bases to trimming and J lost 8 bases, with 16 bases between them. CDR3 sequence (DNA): TGTGCCAGCAGTTACTCGCCTATGGAGGCTGCCGAAGCTTTCTTT. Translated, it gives CASSYSPMEAAEAFF.

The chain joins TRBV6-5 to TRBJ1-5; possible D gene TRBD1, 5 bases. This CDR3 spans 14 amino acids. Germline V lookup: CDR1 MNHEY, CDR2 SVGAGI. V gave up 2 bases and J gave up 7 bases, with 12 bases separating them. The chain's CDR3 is CASSYDGGLQPQHF. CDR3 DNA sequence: TGTGCCAGCAGTTACGATGGGGGACTGCAGCCCCAGCATTTT.

The CDR3 coding sequence is TGTGCCAGTAAGGAGGGGGCGAAAGGAAACACCATATATTTT. Translating gives CASKEGAKGNTIYF. The rearrangement uses TRBV19 and TRBJ1-3, with 7 nucleotides matching TRBD1. Germline V gives CDR1 LNHDA, CDR2 SQIVND (reference sequence). J was trimmed by 4 bases and V by 7 bases; bases with no gene match: 7. The CDR3 has 14 residues.

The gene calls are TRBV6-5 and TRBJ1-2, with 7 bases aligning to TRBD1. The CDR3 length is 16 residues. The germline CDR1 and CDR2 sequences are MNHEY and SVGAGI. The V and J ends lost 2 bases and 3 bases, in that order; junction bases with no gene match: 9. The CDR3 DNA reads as TGTGCCAGCAGTTACGAACGACAGGGCCGATACTATGGCTACACCTTC. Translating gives CASSYERQGRYYGYTF.